This is a list of T cell receptor beta chains from one sample in a study of blood T cells in healthy people across ages. Using its own MiXCR run on the 5' RACE reads, TCRdb lists one record per CDR3 protein. Among around 1,500,000 distinct CDR3 sequences listed, about 28% were seen once. The material sequenced was blood. These TCRs come from a woman in her twenties or thirties in good health. Both conserved end residues are part of each CDR3. The D gene is left open where the match is weak. Only part of the rows carry a size: once, few, many, or a class if the clone is expanded.

CDR3 protein,CDR3 DNA,J gene,V gene,D gene,clone size
CASSLSSPRANEQFF,TGTGCCAGCAGCTTATCCTCCCCTAGGGCCAATGAGCAGTTCTTC,TRBJ2-1,TRBV7-8,NA,NA
CASSLDVGSHEQYF,TGTGCCAGCAGCTTGGACGTGGGGTCCCACGAGCAGTACTTC,TRBJ2-7,TRBV7-9,NA,many
CASSLYIEQFF,TGTGCCAGCAGTTTATATATCGAGCAGTTCTTC,TRBJ2-1,TRBV12-3/TRBV12-4,NA,NA
CSPLGGVETEAFF,TGCAGTCCCTTAGGAGGGGTTGAGACTGAAGCTTTCTTT,TRBJ1-1,TRBV20-1,NA,NA
CASSQDETGDYGYTF,TGCGCCAGCAGCCAAGATGAGACAGGGGACTATGGCTACACCTTC,TRBJ1-2,TRBV4-3,TRBD1,NA
CASSGGTAEEGYTF,TGCGCCAGCAGCGGAGGGACCGCCGAAGAGGGCTACACCTTC,TRBJ1-2,TRBV5-1,NA,many
CSARDGDLNWVYNEQFF,TGCAGTGCTAGAGACGGGGACTTAAATTGGGTTTACAATGAGCAGTTCTTC,TRBJ2-1,TRBV20-1,NA,many
CAGTGVYEQYF,TGTGCCGGAACAGGGGTCTACGAGCAGTACTTC,TRBJ2-7,TRBV5-3,TRBD1,NA
CATTNRGASTDTQYF,TGTGCCACCACAAACCGGGGGGCTAGCACAGATACGCAGTATTTT,TRBJ2-3,TRBV19,NA,NA
CASSFLAGGRDEQYF,TGTGCCAGCAGTTTTTTGGCGGGGGGGAGGGATGAGCAGTACTTC,TRBJ2-4,TRBV12-3/TRBV12-4,TRBD2,few
CASSQEADYGYTF,TGTGCCAGCAGCCAAGAGGCGGACTATGGCTACACCTTC,TRBJ1-2,TRBV3-1,NA,many
CASSDPTGAQAFF,TGTGCCAGCAGCGACCCGACAGGGGCTCAAGCTTTCTTT,TRBJ1-1,TRBV7-9,TRBD1,few
CASSTRQGATGELFF,TGTGCCAGCAGTACGCGACAGGGGGCGACCGGGGAGCTGTTTTTT,TRBJ2-2,TRBV28,TRBD1,NA
CSGQGYPSEQYF,TGCAGCGGTCAGGGTTATCCTAGCGAGCAGTACTTC,TRBJ2-7,TRBV20-1,NA,NA
CASGLNGHNEQFF,TGTGCCAGCGGATTGAACGGGCACAATGAGCAGTTCTTC,TRBJ2-1,TRBV6-5,NA,few
CASSQSGRGEKLFF,TGTGCCAGCAGCCAAAGTGGAAGGGGCGAAAAACTGTTTTTT,TRBJ1-4,TRBV2,NA,NA
CASATIDRPSYEQYF,TGTGCCAGCGCCACAATAGACCGGCCCTCCTACGAGCAGTACTTC,TRBJ2-7,TRBV6-5,NA,NA
CASSLRDSPGYTF,TGTGCCAGCAGCCTCCGGGACAGCCCGGGCTACACCTTC,TRBJ1-2,TRBV6-5,TRBD1,few
CASSPGLAGGLGETQYF,TGCGCCAGCAGTCCGGGACTAGCGGGAGGACTCGGAGAGACCCAGTACTTC,TRBJ2-5,TRBV5-1,TRBD2,few
CASSVSGFTEAFF,TGCGCCAGCAGTGTTTCGGGGTTCACTGAAGCTTTCTTT,TRBJ1-1,TRBV10-2,NA,NA
CASSIGRGNEQFF,TGTGCCAGCAGTATTGGGAGAGGCAATGAGCAGTTCTTC,TRBJ2-1,TRBV6-2/TRBV6-3,NA,few
CASSPDIRKNIQYF,TGTGCCAGCAGTCCAGACATACGCAAAAACATTCAGTACTTC,TRBJ2-4,TRBV2,NA,many
CASRDRVGEAQYF,TGTGCCAGCAGGGACAGGGTCGGAGAGGCCCAGTACTTC,TRBJ2-5,TRBV6-6,TRBD1,NA
CASSESTSGINEQFF,TGCGCCAGCAGTGAGTCTACTAGCGGAATAAATGAGCAGTTCTTC,TRBJ2-1,TRBV10-1,TRBD2,NA
CSVAGSSYNEQFF,TGCAGCGTTGCCGGGAGCTCCTACAATGAGCAGTTCTTC,TRBJ2-1,TRBV29-1,NA,many
CAISESVGSYGYTF,TGTGCCATCAGTGAGTCGGTGGGGAGCTATGGCTACACCTTC,TRBJ1-2,TRBV10-3,NA,many
CSAHLAGGHNEQFF,TGCAGTGCCCATCTAGCGGGGGGGCACAATGAGCAGTTCTTC,TRBJ2-1,TRBV20-1,TRBD2,many
CASSPNLEETQYF,TGTGCCAGCAGCCCTAACCTTGAAGAGACCCAGTACTTC,TRBJ2-5,TRBV11-2,NA,many
CASSFRRGGFNEQYF,TGTGCCAGCAGTTTTCGTCGGGGCGGGTTCAATGAGCAGTACTTC,TRBJ2-7,TRBV12-3/TRBV12-4,NA,few
CASRPLLLRGTGELFF,TGCGCCAGCAGGCCTCTTCTATTACGGGGGACCGGGGAGCTGTTTTTT,TRBJ2-2,TRBV5-1,NA,NA
CASSQVSTFSSYEQYF,TGCGCCAGCAGCCAGGTCTCGACCTTTAGCTCCTACGAGCAGTACTTC,TRBJ2-7,TRBV4-1,NA,many
CATQGRAVWYEQYF,TGTGCCACCCAAGGAAGGGCAGTGTGGTACGAGCAGTACTTC,TRBJ2-7,TRBV6-2/TRBV6-3,NA,few
CASSFNPRYEQFF,TGTGCCAGCAGCTTCAACCCGCGCTATGAGCAGTTCTTC,TRBJ2-1,TRBV7-2,NA,NA
CASSLLPDRVSYEQYF,TGTGCCAGCAGTCTCCTACCTGACAGGGTCTCCTACGAGCAGTACTTC,TRBJ2-7,TRBV28,TRBD1,NA
CASSLTSNTDTQYF,TGTGCCAGCAGTTTAACCAGCAACACAGATACGCAGTATTTT,TRBJ2-3,TRBV12-3/TRBV12-4,NA,NA
CASSQLQGSDEQFF,TGCGCCAGCAGCCAGTTACAGGGGTCCGATGAGCAGTTCTTC,TRBJ2-1,TRBV5-1,TRBD1,few
CSVRTSGRSHEQYF,TGCAGCGTAAGGACTAGCGGGAGATCCCACGAGCAGTACTTC,TRBJ2-7,TRBV29-1,TRBD2,many
CASSLYETQYF,TGTGCCAGCAGCTTATACGAGACCCAGTACTTC,TRBJ2-5,TRBV7-2,NA,many
CASSFGGIGSNQPQHF,TGTGCCAGCAGTTTTGGGGGAATAGGGAGCAATCAGCCCCAGCATTTT,TRBJ1-5,TRBV6-5,NA,NA
CAISDREGSYGYTF,TGTGCCATCAGTGACCGTGAGGGAAGCTATGGCTACACCTTC,TRBJ1-2,TRBV10-3,NA,many
CASSLVAGAGETQYF,TGTGCCAGCAGCTTAGTGGCAGGGGCGGGAGAGACCCAGTACTTC,TRBJ2-5,TRBV5-1,NA,NA
CASSQRTAGANVLTF,TGTGCCAGCAGTCAACGGACCGCTGGGGCCAACGTCCTGACTTTC,TRBJ2-6,TRBV2,NA,few
CASRTTGGTQYF,TGTGCCAGCAGAACGACTGGAGGGACCCAGTACTTC,TRBJ2-5,TRBV2,NA,NA
CASSQDSGQGLYEQYF,TGCGCCAGCAGCCAAGATTCGGGACAGGGACTCTACGAGCAGTACTTC,TRBJ2-7,TRBV4-1,TRBD1,many
CASSLSREGPSYEQYF,TGTGCCAGCAGTTTGAGTCGTGAGGGGCCTTCCTACGAGCAGTACTTC,TRBJ2-7,TRBV28,NA,NA
CASSYKGTSGNTIYF,TGTGCCAGCAGTTACAAAGGAACCTCTGGAAACACCATATATTTT,TRBJ1-3,TRBV6-5,NA,few
CASSPGGALTGEQFF,TGCGCCAGCAGCCCCGGGGGGGCCCTGACCGGTGAGCAGTTCTTC,TRBJ2-1,TRBV5-1,TRBD2,few
CASSTRNRAFLNEQYF,TGCGCCAGCAGCACCCGCAACAGGGCTTTTTTGAACGAGCAGTACTTC,TRBJ2-7,TRBV5-1,NA,few
CSSSLAPTGGGTEAFF,TGTTCCAGCAGCTTGGCGCCGACAGGGGGGGGCACTGAAGCTTTCTTT,TRBJ1-1,TRBV5-5,TRBD1,NA
CASSLDFRGDTQYF,TGTGCCAGCAGCTTGGACTTCCGGGGAGATACGCAGTATTTT,TRBJ2-3,TRBV7-2,NA,NA
CASSDGQYSPLHF,TGTGCCAGCAGCGACGGACAGTATTCACCCCTCCACTTT,TRBJ1-6,TRBV9,NA,many
CTSSQFNRGLDNEQFF,TGTACCAGCAGCCAATTCAACAGGGGGCTCGACAATGAGCAGTTCTTC,TRBJ2-1,TRBV14,TRBD1,few
CASAGTSRPDTQYF,TGTGCCAGCGCAGGGACTAGTCGGCCAGATACGCAGTATTTT,TRBJ2-3,TRBV7-6,TRBD2,NA
CSAGPGREKLFF,TGCAGCGCCGGGCCTGGGCGCGAAAAACTGTTTTTT,TRBJ1-4,TRBV29-1,NA,many
CASSLIQGSLEKLFF,TGTGCCAGCAGCTTAATCCAGGGGTCACTTGAAAAACTGTTTTTT,TRBJ1-4,TRBV7-2,NA,NA
CASSLEALAGVGLLNEQFF,TGTGCCAGCAGCTTAGAGGCGTTAGCGGGGGTCGGACTACTCAATGAGCAGTTCTTC,TRBJ2-1,TRBV7-2,TRBD2,many
CASSLGSRSVETQYF,TGTGCCAGCAGCTTGGGGTCTCGGAGTGTAGAGACCCAGTACTTC,TRBJ2-5,TRBV5-4,NA,NA
CASSSSSGGANEQFF,TGTGCCAGCAGTTCGTCTAGCGGGGGGGCCAATGAGCAGTTCTTC,TRBJ2-1,TRBV6-5,TRBD2,few